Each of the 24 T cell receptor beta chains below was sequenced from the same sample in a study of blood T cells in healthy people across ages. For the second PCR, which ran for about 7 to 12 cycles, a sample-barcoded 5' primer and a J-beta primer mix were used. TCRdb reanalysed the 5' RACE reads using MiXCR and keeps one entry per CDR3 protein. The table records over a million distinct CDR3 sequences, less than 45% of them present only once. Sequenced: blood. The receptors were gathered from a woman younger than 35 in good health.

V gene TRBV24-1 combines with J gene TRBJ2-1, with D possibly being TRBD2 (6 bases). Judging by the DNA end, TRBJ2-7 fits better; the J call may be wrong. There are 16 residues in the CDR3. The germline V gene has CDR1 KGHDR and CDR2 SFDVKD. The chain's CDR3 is CATSDAGGSSYNEQYF. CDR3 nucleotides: TGTGCCACCAGTGATGCCGGGGGTAGCTCCTACAATGAGCAGTACTTC.

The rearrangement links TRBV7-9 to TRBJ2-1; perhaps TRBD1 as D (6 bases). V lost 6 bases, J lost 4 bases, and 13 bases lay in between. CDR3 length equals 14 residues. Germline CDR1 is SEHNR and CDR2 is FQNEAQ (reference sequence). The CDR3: CASRPGQEYNEQFF. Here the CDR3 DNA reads TGTGCCAGCAGGCCGGGACAAGAGTACAATGAGCAGTTCTTC.

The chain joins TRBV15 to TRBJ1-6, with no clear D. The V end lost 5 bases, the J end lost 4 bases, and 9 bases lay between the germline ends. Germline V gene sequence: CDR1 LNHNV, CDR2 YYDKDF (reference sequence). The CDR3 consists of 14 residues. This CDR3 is CATSANWYNSPLHF. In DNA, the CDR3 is TGTGCCACCAGCGCCAATTGGTATAATTCACCCCTCCACTTT.

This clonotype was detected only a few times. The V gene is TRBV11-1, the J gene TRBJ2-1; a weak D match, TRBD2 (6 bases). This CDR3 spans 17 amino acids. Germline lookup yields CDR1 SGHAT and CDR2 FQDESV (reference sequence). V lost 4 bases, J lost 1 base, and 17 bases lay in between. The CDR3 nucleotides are TGTGCCAGCAGCTCACGGGAGACACCGGGTTCCTACAATGAGCAGTTCTTC. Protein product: CASSSRETPGSYNEQFF. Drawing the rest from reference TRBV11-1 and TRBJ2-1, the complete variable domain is EAEVAQSPRYKITEKSQAVAFWCDPISGHATLYWYRQILGQGPELLVQFQDESVVDDSQLPKDRFSAERLKGVDSTLKIQPAELGDSAMYLCASSSRETPGSYNEQFFGPGTRLTVL.

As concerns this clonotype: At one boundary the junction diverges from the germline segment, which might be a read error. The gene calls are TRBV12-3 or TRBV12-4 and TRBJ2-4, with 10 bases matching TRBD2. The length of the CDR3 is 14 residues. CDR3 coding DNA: TGTGTCAGCAGTCCAGCGGGAGGGCGAAGAGAGCAGTACTTC. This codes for CVSSPAGGRREQYF.

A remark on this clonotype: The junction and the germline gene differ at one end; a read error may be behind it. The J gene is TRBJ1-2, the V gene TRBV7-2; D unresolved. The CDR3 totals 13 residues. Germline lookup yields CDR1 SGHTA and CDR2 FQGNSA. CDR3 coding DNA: TGTGCCAGCAGCCCCGCAGCGGTCTATGGATACACCTTC. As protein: CASSPAAVYGYTF.

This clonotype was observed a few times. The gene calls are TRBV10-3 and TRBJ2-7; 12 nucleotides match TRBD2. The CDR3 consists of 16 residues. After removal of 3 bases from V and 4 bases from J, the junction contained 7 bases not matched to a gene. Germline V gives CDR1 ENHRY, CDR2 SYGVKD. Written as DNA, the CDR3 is TGTGCCATCAGTGATGGACCTAGCGGGGGGGCGTACGAGCAGTACTTC. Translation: CAISDGPSGGAYEQYF.

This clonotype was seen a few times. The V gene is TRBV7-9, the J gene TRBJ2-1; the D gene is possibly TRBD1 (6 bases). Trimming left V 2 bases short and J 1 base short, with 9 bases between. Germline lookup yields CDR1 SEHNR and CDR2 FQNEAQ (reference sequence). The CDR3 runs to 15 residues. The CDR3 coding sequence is TGTGCCAGCAGCTTAAGACAGGAGTCCTACAATGAGCAGTTCTTC. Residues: CASSLRQESYNEQFF.

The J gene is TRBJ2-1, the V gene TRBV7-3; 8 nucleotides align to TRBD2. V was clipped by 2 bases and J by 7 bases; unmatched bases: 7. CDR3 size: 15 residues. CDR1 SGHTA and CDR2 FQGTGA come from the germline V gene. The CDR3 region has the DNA TGTGCCAGCAGCTTACTCGGAGCGGGAGCGAATGAGCAGTTCTTC. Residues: CASSLLGAGANEQFF.

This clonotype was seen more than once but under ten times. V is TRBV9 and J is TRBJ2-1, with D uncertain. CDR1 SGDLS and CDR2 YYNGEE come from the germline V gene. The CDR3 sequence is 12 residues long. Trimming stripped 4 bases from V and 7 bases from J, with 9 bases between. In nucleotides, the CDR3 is TGTGCCAGCAGCTCTGGTCGGAATGAGCAGTTCTTC. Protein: CASSSGRNEQFF.

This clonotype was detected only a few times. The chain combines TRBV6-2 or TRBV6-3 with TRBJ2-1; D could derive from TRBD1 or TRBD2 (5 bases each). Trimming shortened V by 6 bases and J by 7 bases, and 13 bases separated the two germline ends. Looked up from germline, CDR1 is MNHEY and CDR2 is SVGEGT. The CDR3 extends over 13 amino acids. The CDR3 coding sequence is TGTGCCAGCAGGTGGGAGACAGTTAATGAGCAGTTCTTC. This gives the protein CASRWETVNEQFF.

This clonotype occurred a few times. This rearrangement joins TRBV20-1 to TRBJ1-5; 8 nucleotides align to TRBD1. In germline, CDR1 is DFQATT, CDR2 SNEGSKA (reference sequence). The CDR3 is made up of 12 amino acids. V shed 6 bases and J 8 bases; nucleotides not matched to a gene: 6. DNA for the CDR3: TGCAGTGCAAGGACAGGGCCCAAGCCCCAGCATTTT. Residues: CSARTGPKPQHF.

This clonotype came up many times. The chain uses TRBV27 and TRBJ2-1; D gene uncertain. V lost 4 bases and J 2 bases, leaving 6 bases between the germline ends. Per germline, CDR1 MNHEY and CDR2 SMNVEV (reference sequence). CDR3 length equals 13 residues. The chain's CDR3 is CASSSRTYNEQFF. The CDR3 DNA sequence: TGTGCCAGCAGTTCCCGGACCTACAATGAGCAGTTCTTC.

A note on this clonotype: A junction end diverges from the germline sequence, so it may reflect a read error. The CDR3 loop is CAGSLEPALGTQYF. The CDR3 DNA reads as TGTGCCGGCAGTTTGGAGCCAGCGTTGGGGACCCAGTACTTC. This chain links TRBV27 with TRBJ2-5; D remains unclear. Germline V gene data show CDR1 as MNHEY and CDR2 as SMNVEV (reference sequence). This CDR3 has 14 residues.

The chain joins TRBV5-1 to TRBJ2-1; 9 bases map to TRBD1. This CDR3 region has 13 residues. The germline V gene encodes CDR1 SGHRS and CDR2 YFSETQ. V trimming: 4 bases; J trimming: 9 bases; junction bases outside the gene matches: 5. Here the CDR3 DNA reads TGCGCCAGCAGCCCGGGACAGGGTACTGAGCAGTTCTTC. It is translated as CASSPGQGTEQFF.

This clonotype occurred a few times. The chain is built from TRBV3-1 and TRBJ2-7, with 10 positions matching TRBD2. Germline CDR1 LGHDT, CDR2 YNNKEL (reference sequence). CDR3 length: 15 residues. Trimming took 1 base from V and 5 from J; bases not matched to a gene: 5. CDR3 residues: CASSQASGSLHEQYF. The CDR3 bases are TGTGCCAGCAGCCAAGCTAGCGGGAGTCTCCACGAGCAGTACTTC.

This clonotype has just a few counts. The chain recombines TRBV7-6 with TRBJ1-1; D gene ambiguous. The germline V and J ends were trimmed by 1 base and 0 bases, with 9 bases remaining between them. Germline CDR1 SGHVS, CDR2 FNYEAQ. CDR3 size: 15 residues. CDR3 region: CASSLGEGMNTEAFF. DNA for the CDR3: TGTGCCAGCAGCTTAGGTGAAGGTATGAACACTGAAGCTTTCTTT.

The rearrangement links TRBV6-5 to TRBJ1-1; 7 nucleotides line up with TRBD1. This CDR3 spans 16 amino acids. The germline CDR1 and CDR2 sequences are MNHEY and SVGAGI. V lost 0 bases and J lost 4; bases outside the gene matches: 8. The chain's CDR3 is CASSYSLGQPATEAFF. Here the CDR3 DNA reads TGTGCCAGCAGTTACTCGTTGGGACAGCCGGCCACTGAAGCTTTCTTT.

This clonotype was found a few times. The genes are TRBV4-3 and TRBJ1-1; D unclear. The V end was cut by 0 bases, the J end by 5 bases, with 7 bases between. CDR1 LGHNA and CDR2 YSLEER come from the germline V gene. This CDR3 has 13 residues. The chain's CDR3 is CASSQDLHTEAFF. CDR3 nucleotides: TGCGCCAGCAGCCAAGATTTGCATACTGAAGCTTTCTTT.

The CDR3 coding sequence is TGCAGTGCTCTGGCCACTTCTAATGAGGAGGTGTTTTTT. Its translation: CSALATSNEEVFF. This chain links TRBV20-1 with TRBJ1-4; D ambiguous. There are 13 residues in the CDR3. Germline values: CDR1 DFQATT, CDR2 SNEGSKA (reference sequence). Trimming removed 5 bases from V and 15 bases from J, with 22 bases in between.

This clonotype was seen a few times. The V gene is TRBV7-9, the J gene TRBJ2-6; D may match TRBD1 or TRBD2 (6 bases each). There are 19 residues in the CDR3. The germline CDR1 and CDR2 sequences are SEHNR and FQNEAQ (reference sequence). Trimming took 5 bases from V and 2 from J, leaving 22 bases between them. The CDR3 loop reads CASSLEGGRYRPGANVLTF. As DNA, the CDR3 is TGTGCCAGCAGCCTCGAAGGGGGGCGTTACCGCCCTGGGGCCAACGTCCTGACTTTC.

The CDR3, as DNA: TGTGCCAGCAGCTACCAAGGGACTAGCCGAGGGGATGAGCAGTACTTC. Its translation is CASSYQGTSRGDEQYF. This chain joins TRBV7-2 and TRBJ2-4, with 9 bases lining up with TRBD2. This CDR3 spans 16 amino acids. Germline CDR1 is SGHTA and CDR2 is FQGNSA. The V segment lost 4 bases and the J segment 13 bases; nucleotides outside the gene matches: 17.

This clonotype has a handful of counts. The DNA of the CDR3 is TGCAGTGCTGGATACCTGGGACCTGACGAAAAACTGTTTTTT. It specifies CSAGYLGPDEKLFF. The rearrangement links TRBV20-1 to TRBJ1-4, with a weak D call TRBD1 (5 bases). This CDR3 comprises 14 residues. Germline CDR1 reads DFQATT; CDR2 reads SNEGSKA (reference sequence). V lost 5 bases to trimming and J lost 8 bases, with 18 bases between them.

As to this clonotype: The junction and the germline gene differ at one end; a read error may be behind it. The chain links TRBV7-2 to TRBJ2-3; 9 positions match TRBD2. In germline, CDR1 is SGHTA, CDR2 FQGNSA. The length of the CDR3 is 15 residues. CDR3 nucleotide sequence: TGTGCCAGCAGCTCGACTAGCGGACGCACAGATACGCCGTATTTT. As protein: CASSSTSGRTDTPYF.